This T cell receptor (beta chain) appears in the sequencing data of a study of vaccination effects on CD4 cells after COVID-19. About the research overall: Peptides at roughly 10 ug/ml and IL-2 at approximately 9.7 IU/ml were added to approximately 2 million PBMC per well.

This CDR3 has 13 amino acids. The germline V and J ends were trimmed by 6 bases and 4 bases, with 9 bases remaining between them. In germline, CDR1 is WNHNN, CDR2 SYGVQD (reference sequence). With nine to eleven days of culture completed, CD4+ T cells were isolated. The vaccine recipients had no prior SARS-CoV-2 infection, with negative nucleocapsid antibodies. It was on days 3 and 7 that half the medium was replaced with IL-2 medium. This clone was seen a handful of times. The antigen remains unidentified. The assay was immunoSEQ multiplex PCR, and TCRdb's table has in-frame clones only and misses some. This sample yields tens of thousands of clones, of which about 80% are seen a single time; roughly 3% belongs to the top ten.

The receptor was isolated from a human donor who received a COVID-19 vaccine. The material sequenced was CD4+ T cells from PBMCs cultured without peptide, taken before COVID-19 vaccination. This rearrangement joins TRBV10-1 to TRBJ2-2; D is unclear. Written as DNA, the CDR3 is TGCGCCAGCAGCCATCGGAGCACCGGGGAGCTGTTTTTT. Translating gives CASSHRSTGELFF.